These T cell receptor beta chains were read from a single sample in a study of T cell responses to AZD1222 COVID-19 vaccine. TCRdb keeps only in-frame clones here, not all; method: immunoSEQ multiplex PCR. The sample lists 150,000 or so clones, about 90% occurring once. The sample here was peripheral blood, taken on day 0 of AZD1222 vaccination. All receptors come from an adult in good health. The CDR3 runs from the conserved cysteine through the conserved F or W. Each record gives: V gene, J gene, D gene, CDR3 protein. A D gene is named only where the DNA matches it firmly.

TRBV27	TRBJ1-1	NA	CASSLGWGAEGTEAFF
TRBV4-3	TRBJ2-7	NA	CASSLGEWGSSYEQYF
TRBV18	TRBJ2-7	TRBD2	CASSPTSGGSNSYEQYF
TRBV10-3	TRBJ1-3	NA	CAISELLGSGNTIYF
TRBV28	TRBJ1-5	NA	CASSTVRGHQPQHF
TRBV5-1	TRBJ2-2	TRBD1	CASSSGTGVTGELFF
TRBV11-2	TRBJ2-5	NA	CASSLRSSGRDQETQYF
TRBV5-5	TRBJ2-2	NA	CASSLVGGSSTGELFF
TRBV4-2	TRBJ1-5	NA	CASSQDGAGGNQPQHF
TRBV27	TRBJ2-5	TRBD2	CASSLGGKETQYF
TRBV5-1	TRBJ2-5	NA	CASSWAGPQETQYF
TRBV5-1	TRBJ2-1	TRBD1	CASSLQGPYNEQFF
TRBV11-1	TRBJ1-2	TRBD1	CASSPPGQGAYGYTF
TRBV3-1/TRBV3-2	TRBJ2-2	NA	CASTRWGQRGLTGELFF
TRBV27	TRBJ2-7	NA	CASWSTGFYEQYF
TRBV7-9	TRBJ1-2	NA	CASSLSVGHPLKDTF
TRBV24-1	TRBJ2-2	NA	CATSDFTLTGELFF
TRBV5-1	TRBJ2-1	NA	CASSLAYTGLSYNEQFF
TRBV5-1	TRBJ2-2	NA	CASSSDSTNTGELFF
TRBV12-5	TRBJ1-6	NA	CASGFGQGNSPLHF
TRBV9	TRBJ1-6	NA	CASSLRDTTYNSPLHF
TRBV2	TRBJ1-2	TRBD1	CASRYDRGLGGYTF
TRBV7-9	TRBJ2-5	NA	CASSDSQETQYF
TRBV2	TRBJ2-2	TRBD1	CASKRGTGAIGELFF
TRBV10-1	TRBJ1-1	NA	CASADPGTEAFF
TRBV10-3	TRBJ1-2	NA	CAISESGVGYTF